This T cell receptor (beta chain) is from a study of T cells in Graves' hyperthyroidism and ophthalmopathy. From germline, CDR1 is SGHTA and CDR2 FQGNSA. The V gene end was trimmed by 5 bases and the J gene end by 4 bases; junction bases not matched to a gene: 10. The CDR3 runs to 16 residues. Template material for amplifying TCR beta CDR3 regions consisted of RNA transcripts. When the TCR CDR3 underwent first-round RT-PCR, the HTBI primer set was used. TCRdb itself ran the multiplex PCR reads through MiXCR, one entry per CDR3 protein. Among around 540,000 distinct CDR3 sequences listed, approximately 44% were seen once. Patients were excluded because of uncontrolled infection, other autoimmune disease, pregnancy or lactation.

This sequence was found in a woman under 30 with Graves' hyperthyroidism. The rearrangement links TRBV7-2 to TRBJ2-2, with 7 bases fitting TRBD2. Sequencing was performed on peripheral blood or thyroid tissue (not recorded which). The CDR3 DNA reads as TGTGCCAGCAGCGTAGTAGGCCAGCGGGGCACCGGGGAGCTGTTTTTT. This codes for CASSVVGQRGTGELFF.